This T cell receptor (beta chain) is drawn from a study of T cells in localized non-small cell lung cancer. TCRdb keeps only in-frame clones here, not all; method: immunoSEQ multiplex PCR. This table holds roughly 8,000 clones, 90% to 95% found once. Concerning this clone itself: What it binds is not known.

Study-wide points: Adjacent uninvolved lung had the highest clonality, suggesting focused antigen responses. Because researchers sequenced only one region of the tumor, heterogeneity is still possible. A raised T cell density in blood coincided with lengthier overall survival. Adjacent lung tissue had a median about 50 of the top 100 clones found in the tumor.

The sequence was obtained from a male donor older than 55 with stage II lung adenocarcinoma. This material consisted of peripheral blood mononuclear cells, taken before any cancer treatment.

The CDR3 spells CAIYSGQGDTEAFF. The CDR3 DNA reads TGTGCCATCTACTCTGGCCAGGGGGACACTGAAGCTTTCTTT. The V call is TRBV6-5, the J call TRBJ1-1; TRBD1 agrees at 7 bases. V dropped 10 bases and J dropped 3; count of bases not matched to a gene: 11. Germline assignment: CDR1 MNHEY and CDR2 SVGAGI. This CDR3 comprises 14 residues.